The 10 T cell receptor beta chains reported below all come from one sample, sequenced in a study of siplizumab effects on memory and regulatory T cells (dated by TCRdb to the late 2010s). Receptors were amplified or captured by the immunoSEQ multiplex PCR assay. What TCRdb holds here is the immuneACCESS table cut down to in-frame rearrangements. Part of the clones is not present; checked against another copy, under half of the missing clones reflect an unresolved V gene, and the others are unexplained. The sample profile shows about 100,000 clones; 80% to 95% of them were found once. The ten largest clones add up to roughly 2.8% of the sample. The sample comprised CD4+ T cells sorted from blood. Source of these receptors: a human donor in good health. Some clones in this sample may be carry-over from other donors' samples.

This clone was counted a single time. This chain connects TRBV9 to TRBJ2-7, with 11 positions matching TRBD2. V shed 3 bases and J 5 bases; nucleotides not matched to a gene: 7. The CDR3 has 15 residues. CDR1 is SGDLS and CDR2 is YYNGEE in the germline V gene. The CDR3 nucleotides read TGTGCCAGCAGCGCTACCGGGACTAGCGGCGACGAGCAGTACTTC. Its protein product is CASSATGTSGDEQYF. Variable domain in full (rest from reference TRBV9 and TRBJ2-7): DSGVTQTPKHLITATGQRVTLRCSPRSGDLSVYWYQQSLDQGLQFLIQYYNGEERAKGNILERFSAQQFPDLHSELNLSSLELGDSALYFCASSATGTSGDEQYFGPGTRLTVT.

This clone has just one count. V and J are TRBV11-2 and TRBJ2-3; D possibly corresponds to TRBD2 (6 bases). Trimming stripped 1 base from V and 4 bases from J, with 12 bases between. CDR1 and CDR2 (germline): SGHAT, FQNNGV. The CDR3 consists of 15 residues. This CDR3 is CASSLGAGSPDTQYF. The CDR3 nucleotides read TGTGCCAGCAGCTTAGGTGCGGGAAGCCCAGATACGCAGTATTTT.

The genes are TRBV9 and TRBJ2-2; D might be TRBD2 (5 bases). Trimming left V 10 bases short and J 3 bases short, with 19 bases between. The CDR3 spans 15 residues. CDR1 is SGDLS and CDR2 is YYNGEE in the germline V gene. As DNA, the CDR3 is TGTGCCGCCAGCCGGCCTCCGGGGTACACCGGGGAGCTGTTTTTT. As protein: CAASRPPGYTGELFF.

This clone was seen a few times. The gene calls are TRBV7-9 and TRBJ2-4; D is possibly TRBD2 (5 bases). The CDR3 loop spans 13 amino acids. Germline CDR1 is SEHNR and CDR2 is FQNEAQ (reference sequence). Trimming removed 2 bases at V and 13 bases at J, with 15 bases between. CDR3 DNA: TGTGCCAGCAGCTTACTGACTGAGAGGGAACAGTACTTC. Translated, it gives CASSLLTEREQYF.

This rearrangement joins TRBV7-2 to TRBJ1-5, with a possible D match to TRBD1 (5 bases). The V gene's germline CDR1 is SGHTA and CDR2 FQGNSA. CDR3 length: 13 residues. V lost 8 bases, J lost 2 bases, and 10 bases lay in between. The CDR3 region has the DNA TGTGCCAGCTCCCGGGACGGCAATCAGCCCCAGCATTTT. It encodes CASSRDGNQPQHF.

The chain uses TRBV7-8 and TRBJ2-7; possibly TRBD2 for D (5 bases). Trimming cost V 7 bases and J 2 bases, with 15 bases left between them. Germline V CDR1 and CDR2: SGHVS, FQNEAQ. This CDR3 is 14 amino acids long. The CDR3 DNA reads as TGTGCCAGCACTAGGGCGAGACTAACCTACGAGCAGTACTTC. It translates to CASTRARLTYEQYF.

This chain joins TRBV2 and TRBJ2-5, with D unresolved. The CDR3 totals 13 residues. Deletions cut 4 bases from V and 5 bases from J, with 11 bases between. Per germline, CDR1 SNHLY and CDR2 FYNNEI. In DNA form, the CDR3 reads TGTGCCAGCAGTGGGCTCCTCGGTGAGACCCAGTACTTC. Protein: CASSGLLGETQYF.

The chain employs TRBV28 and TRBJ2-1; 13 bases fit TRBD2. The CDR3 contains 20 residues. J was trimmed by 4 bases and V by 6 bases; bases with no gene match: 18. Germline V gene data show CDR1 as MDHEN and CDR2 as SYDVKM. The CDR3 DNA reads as TGTGCCAGCAGCGATACGGGACTAGCGGGACCGTACCATTTATACAATGAGCAGTTCTTC. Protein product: CASSDTGLAGPYHLYNEQFF.

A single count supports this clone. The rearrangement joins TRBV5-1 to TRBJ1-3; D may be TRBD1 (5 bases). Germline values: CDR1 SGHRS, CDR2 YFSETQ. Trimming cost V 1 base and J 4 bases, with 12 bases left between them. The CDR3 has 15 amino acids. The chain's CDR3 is CASSLWGSQGNTIYF. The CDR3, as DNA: TGCGCCAGCAGCTTGTGGGGGTCCCAAGGAAACACCATATATTTT.

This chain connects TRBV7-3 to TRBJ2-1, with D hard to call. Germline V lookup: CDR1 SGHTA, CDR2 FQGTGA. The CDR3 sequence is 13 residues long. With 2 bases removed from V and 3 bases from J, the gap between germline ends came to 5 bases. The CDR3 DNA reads TGTGCCAGCAGCTTAGGCTTCTACAATGAGCAGTTCTTC. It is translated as CASSLGFYNEQFF.